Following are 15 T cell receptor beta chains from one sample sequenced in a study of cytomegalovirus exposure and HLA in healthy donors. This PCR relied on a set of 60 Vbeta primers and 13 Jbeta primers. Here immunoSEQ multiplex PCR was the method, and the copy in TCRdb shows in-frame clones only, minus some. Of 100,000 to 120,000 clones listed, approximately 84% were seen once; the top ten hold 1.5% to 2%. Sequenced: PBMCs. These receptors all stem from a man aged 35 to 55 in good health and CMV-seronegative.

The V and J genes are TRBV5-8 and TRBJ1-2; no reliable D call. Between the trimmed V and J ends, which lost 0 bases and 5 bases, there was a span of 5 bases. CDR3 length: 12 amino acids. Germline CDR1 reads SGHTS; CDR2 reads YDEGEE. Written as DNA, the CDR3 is TGTGCCAGCAGCTTGGGGCCGTATGGCTACACCTTC. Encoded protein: CASSLGPYGYTF.

CDR3 sequence: CASSLSEVGYGYTF. CDR3 coding DNA: TGCGCCAGCAGCCTTAGCGAAGTGGGATATGGCTACACCTTC. The J gene is TRBJ1-2, the V gene TRBV5-1; no clear D gene. The CDR3 covers 14 residues. Germline CDR1 reads SGHRS; CDR2 reads YFSETQ. The germline V and J ends were trimmed by 4 bases and 5 bases, with 15 bases remaining between them.

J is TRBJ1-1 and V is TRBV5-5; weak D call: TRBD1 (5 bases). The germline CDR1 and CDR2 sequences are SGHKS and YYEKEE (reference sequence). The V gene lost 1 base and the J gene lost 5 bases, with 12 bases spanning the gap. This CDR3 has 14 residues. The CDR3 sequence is CASSLTGGRTEAFF. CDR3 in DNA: TGTGCCAGCAGCTTGACCGGGGGAAGGACTGAAGCTTTCTTT.

The CDR3 nucleotides read TGTGCCAGCAGCATAACCCCCGGGGACTATGGCTACACCTTC. It encodes CASSITPGDYGYTF. This rearrangement joins TRBV5-5 to TRBJ1-2; no reliable D call. Per the germline V gene, CDR1 is SGHKS and CDR2 is YYEKEE (reference sequence). Trimming shortened V by 4 bases and J by 3 bases, and 13 bases separated the two germline ends. The CDR3 totals 14 residues.

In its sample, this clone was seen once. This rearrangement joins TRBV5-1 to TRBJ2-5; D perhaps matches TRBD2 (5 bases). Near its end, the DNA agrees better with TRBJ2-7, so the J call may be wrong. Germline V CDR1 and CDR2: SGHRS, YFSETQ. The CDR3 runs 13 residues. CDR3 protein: CASSAGSSYEQYF. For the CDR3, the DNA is TGCGCCAGCAGCGCGGGCAGCTCCTACGAGCAGTACTTC.

In DNA, the CDR3 is TGCGCCAGCAGCCAAGTCCAAGGACAGCTCTCTGGAAACACCATATATTTT. The encoded protein is CASSQVQGQLSGNTIYF. This chain joins TRBV4-1 and TRBJ1-3; TRBD1 is a possible D gene (6 bases). The CDR3 loop spans 17 amino acids. V was cut by 1 base and J by 0 bases, with 13 bases left in between. CDR1 MGHRA and CDR2 YSYEKL come from the germline V gene.

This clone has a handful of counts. CDR3: CASSRTLNTEAFF. CDR3 sequence (DNA): TGTGCCAGCAGTCGGACACTTAACACTGAAGCTTTCTTT. The V gene is TRBV28, the J gene TRBJ1-1; possibly TRBD1 for D (5 bases). Trimming took 5 bases from V and 2 from J, leaving 9 bases between them. The CDR3 sequence is 13 residues long. Per germline, CDR1 MDHEN and CDR2 SYDVKM.

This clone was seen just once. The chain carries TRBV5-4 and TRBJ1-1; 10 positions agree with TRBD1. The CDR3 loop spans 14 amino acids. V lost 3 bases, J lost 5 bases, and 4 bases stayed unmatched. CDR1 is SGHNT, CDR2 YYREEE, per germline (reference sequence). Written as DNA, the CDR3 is TGTGCCAGCAGCTGGGGACAGGGGAGGACTGAAGCTTTCTTT. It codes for CASSWGQGRTEAFF.

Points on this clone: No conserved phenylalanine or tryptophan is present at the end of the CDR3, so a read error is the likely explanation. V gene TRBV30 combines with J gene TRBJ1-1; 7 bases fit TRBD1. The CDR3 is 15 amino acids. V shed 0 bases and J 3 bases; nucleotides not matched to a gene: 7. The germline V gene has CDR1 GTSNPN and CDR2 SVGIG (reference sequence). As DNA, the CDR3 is TGTGCCTGGAGTGTACGGCTCACAGGGGACACTGAAGCTTTCGTT. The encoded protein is CAWSVRLTGDTEAFV.

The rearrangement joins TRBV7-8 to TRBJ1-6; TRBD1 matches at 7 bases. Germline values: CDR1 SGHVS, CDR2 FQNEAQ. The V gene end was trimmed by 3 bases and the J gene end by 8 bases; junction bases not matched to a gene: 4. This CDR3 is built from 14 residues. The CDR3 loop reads CASSFVGQHSPLHF. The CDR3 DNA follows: TGTGCCAGCAGCTTTGTGGGACAGCATTCACCCCTCCACTTT.

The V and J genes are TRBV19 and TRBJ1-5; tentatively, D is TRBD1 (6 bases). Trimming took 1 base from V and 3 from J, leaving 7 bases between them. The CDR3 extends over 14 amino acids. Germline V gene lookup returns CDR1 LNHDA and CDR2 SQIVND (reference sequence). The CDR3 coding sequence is TGTGCCAGTAGTATAGGACAGGTCAATCAGCCCCAGCATTTT. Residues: CASSIGQVNQPQHF.

The CDR3, as DNA: TGTGCCAGCTCACTAAAACAACTGAACACTGAAGCTTTCTTT. Translation: CASSLKQLNTEAFF. The rearrangement joins TRBV18 to TRBJ1-1; D is unclear. V dropped 4 bases and J dropped 0 bases, with 9 bases sitting between them. Germline values: CDR1 KGHSH, CDR2 LQKENI. CDR3 length: 14 residues.

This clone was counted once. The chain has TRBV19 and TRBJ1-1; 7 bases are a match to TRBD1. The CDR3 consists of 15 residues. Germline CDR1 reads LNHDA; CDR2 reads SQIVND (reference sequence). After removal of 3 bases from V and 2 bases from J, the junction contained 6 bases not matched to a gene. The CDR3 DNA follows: TGTGCCAGTAGTATGACCGGGACAGCAAACACTGAAGCTTTCTTT. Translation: CASSMTGTANTEAFF.

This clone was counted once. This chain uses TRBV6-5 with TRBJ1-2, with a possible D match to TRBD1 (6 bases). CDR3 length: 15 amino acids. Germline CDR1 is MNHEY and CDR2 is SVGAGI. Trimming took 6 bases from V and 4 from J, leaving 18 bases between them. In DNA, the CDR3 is TGTGCCAGCAGACTTTATGCGGGGGCAGGCTATGGCTACACCTTC. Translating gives CASRLYAGAGYGYTF.

DNA for the CDR3: TGTGCCACCAGCAGACCTGGCAATCAGCCCCAGCATTTT. This translates into CATSRPGNQPQHF. The gene calls are TRBV15 and TRBJ1-5; D is undetermined. This CDR3 spans 13 amino acids. Looked up from germline, CDR1 is LNHNV and CDR2 is YYDKDF (reference sequence). Trimming left V 2 bases short and J 2 bases short, with 4 bases between.